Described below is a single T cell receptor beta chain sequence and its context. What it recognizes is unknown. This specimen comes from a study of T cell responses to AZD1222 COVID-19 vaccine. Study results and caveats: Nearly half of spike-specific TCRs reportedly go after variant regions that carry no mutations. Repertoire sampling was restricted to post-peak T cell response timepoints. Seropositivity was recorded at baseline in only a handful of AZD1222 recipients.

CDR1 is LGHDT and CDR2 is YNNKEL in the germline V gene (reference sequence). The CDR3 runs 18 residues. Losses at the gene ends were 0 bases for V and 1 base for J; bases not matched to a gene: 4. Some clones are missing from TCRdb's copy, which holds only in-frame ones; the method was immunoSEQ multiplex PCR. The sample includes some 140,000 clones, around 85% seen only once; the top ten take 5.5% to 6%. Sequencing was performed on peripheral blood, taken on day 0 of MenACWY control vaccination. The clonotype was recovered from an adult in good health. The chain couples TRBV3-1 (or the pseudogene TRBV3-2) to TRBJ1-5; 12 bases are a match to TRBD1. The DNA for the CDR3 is TGTGCCAGCAGCCAAGAGGGACAGGGGGCTGAAAGCAATCAGCCCCAGCATTTT. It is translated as CASSQEGQGAESNQPQHF.